This entry concerns a single TCR beta chain. The germline CDR1 and CDR2 sequences are WSHSY and SAAADI. V shed 6 bases and J shed 5 bases, with 14 bases lying between them. The CDR3 covers 14 residues. The sample comes from a study of blood T cell repertoires in COVID-19. The assay was immunoSEQ multiplex PCR, and TCRdb's table has in-frame clones only and misses some. The sample consists of roughly 260,000 clones, around nine tenths of them appearing once. The chain couples TRBV10-2 to TRBJ2-1; D perhaps matches TRBD1 (5 bases). Sequencing was performed on peripheral blood. This receptor was taken from a man aged 35-49 years who had recovered from COVID-19. The CDR3: CASRANLGDNEQFF. The CDR3 nucleotides read TGCGCCAGCAGAGCAAATTTAGGGGACAATGAGCAGTTCTTC.